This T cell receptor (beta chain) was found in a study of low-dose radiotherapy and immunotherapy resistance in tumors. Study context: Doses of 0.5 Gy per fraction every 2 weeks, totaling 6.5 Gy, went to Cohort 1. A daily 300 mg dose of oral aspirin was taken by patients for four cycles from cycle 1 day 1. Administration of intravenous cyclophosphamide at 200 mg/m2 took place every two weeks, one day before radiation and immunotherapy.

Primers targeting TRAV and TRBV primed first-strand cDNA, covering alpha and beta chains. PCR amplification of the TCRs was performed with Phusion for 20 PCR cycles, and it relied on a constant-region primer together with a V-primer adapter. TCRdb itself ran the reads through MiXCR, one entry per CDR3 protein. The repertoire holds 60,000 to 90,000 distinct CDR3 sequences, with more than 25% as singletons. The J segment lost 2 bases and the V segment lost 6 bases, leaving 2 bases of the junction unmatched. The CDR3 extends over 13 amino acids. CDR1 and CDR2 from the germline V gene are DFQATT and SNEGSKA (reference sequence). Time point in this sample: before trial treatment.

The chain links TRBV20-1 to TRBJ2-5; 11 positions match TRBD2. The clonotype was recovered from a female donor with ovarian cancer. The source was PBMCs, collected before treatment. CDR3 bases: TGCAGTGCGGGACTAGCGGCACAAGAGACCCAGTACTTC. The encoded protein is CSAGLAAQETQYF.